Listed here are 12 T cell receptor beta chains from one sample, sequenced in a study of T cell changes during pregnancy in multiple sclerosis. The method was immunoSEQ multiplex PCR; TCRdb's version includes in-frame clones alone and lacks a portion of them. The sample shows tens of thousands of clones, roughly 90% of them seen only once. Sample: peripheral blood, taken in the second trimester of pregnancy. These receptors came from a female donor in good health, enrolled as a control in a pregnancy study.

V gene TRBV27 combines with J gene TRBJ1-1; tentatively, D is TRBD1 (5 bases). This CDR3 region has 14 residues. Trimming left V 5 bases short and J 4 bases short, with 14 bases between. CDR1 and CDR2 from the germline V gene are MNHEY and SMNVEV (reference sequence). In DNA form, the CDR3 reads TGTGCCAGCAGTCCTCCGGGACTAGCCACTGAAGCTTTCTTT. This sequence encodes CASSPPGLATEAFF.

The chain carries TRBV5-1 and TRBJ2-2; D remains unclear. Between the trimmed V and J ends, which lost 6 bases and 2 bases, there was a span of 14 bases. The CDR3 totals 15 residues. Germline CDR1 and CDR2: SGHRS and YFSETQ. Here the CDR3 reads CASNRGEVNTGELFF. CDR3 DNA: TGCGCCAGCAATCGCGGTGAAGTCAACACCGGGGAGCTGTTTTTT.

About this clone: The junction does not match germline at one end; this may be a read error. This chain connects TRBV6-5 to TRBJ2-3, with D perhaps TRBD2 (7 bases). CDR3 size: 14 residues. Germline CDR1 reads MNHEY; CDR2 reads SVGAGI. CDR3 DNA: TGTACCAGCAGCCCCGGGGGGCGCACAGATACGCAGTATTTT. Residues: CTSSPGGRTDTQYF.

This rearrangement joins TRBV7-9 to TRBJ1-6; D is perhaps TRBD1 (6 bases). CDR1 and CDR2 from the germline V gene are SEHNR and FQNEAQ (reference sequence). Trimming cost V 3 bases and J 8 bases, with 11 bases left between them. The CDR3 is 14 amino acids. The CDR3 loop reads CASSLDSVDSPLHF. The CDR3 nucleotides are TGTGCCAGCAGCTTGGACAGTGTTGATTCACCCCTCCACTTT.

This chain uses TRBV18 with TRBJ2-7, with 7 bases that match TRBD1. The CDR3 is made up of 16 amino acids. Losses at the gene ends were 4 bases for V and 2 bases for J; bases not matched to a gene: 11. The germline V gene encodes CDR1 KGHSH and CDR2 LQKENI. The CDR3 bases are TGTGCCAGCTCACGCCTACCGGGACAGAGAGCCTACGAGCAGTACTTC. Its translation: CASSRLPGQRAYEQYF. The whole variable domain, filled in from reference TRBV18 and TRBJ2-7, reads NAGVMQNPRHLVRRRGQEARLRCSPMKGHSHVYWYRQLPEEGLKFMVYLQKENIIDESGMPKERFSAEFPKEGPSILRIQQVVRGDSAAYFCASSRLPGQRAYEQYFGPGTRLTVT.

V usage is TRBV19 and J usage is TRBJ2-2; D not certain. Germline V gives CDR1 LNHDA, CDR2 SQIVND (reference sequence). Between the trimmed V and J ends, which lost 10 bases and 7 bases, there was a span of 16 bases. This CDR3 is built from 13 residues. DNA for the CDR3: TGTGCCACCCCGAGCTCTTCGAGCGGGGAGCTGTTTTTT. It is translated as CATPSSSSGELFF.

The V call is TRBV19, the J call TRBJ2-1; weak D call: TRBD2 (6 bases). Trimming left V 1 base short and J 0 bases short, with 10 bases between. This CDR3 has 16 residues. Germline-derived CDR1 and CDR2 are LNHDA and SQIVND (reference sequence). CDR3 region: CASSIVRRASYNEQFF. The CDR3 DNA sequence: TGTGCCAGTAGTATAGTTCGGAGGGCCTCCTACAATGAGCAGTTCTTC. Combining the CDR3 with reference TRBV19 and TRBJ2-1 gives the whole variable domain DGGITQSPKYLFRKEGQNVTLSCEQNLNHDAMYWYRQDPGQGLRLIYYSQIVNDFQKGDIAEGYSVSREKKESFPLTVTSAQKNPTAFYLCASSIVRRASYNEQFFGPGTRLTVL.

This rearrangement joins TRBV6-1 to TRBJ2-7, with a tentative D call TRBD1 (6 bases). The CDR3 has 17 amino acids. Trimming left V 3 bases short and J 3 bases short, with 21 bases between. The germline CDR1 and CDR2 sequences are MNHNS and SASEGT. The chain's CDR3 is CASSEGRGTLANYEQYF. The DNA of the CDR3 is TGTGCCAGCAGTGAGGGCAGGGGTACATTAGCAAACTACGAGCAGTACTTC.

The CDR3 DNA reads as TGTGCCAGCAGCCAAGATTCTCAGGGGTACTCTGGAAACACCATATATTTT. It yields the protein CASSQDSQGYSGNTIYF. The rearrangement links TRBV4-2 to TRBJ1-3, with D tentatively TRBD1 (6 bases). The CDR3 consists of 17 residues. Looked up from germline, CDR1 is LGHNA and CDR2 is YNFKEQ. Trimming stripped 0 bases from V and 0 bases from J, with 12 bases between.

V and J are TRBV6-6 and TRBJ1-2; TRBD1 matches 8 bases. J was trimmed by 5 bases and V by 6 bases; bases with no gene match: 8. Germline values: CDR1 MNHNY, CDR2 SVGAGI (reference sequence). The CDR3 totals 14 residues. In DNA, the CDR3 is TGTGCCAGCAGCCAGCGGGACAGGATATATGGCTACACCTTC. Translating gives CASSQRDRIYGYTF.

This chain links TRBV27 with TRBJ2-1; D is uncertain. V shed 6 bases and J shed 10 bases, with 22 bases lying between them. Germline V gives CDR1 MNHEY, CDR2 SMNVEV (reference sequence). This CDR3 spans 15 amino acids. The CDR3 reads CASRASTTPAVEQFF. The CDR3 DNA reads as TGTGCCAGCAGGGCATCTACCACCCCGGCGGTGGAGCAGTTCTTC.

The chain combines TRBV2 with TRBJ2-2, with 14 positions matching TRBD2. The germline gives CDR1 SNHLY, CDR2 FYNNEI. With V trimmed by 6 bases and J by 7 bases, 4 bases remained unmatched. The CDR3 has 15 residues. CDR3 sequence: CASSRTSGRIGELFF. In nucleotides, the CDR3 is TGTGCCAGCAGCAGGACTAGCGGGAGGATCGGGGAGCTGTTTTTT.